This record concerns one TCR beta chain sequence. Germline V gives CDR1 LNHDA, CDR2 SQIVND (reference sequence). The length of the CDR3 is 17 residues. The V gene lost 5 bases and the J gene lost 1 base, with 17 bases spanning the gap. This specimen comes from a study of blood T cell repertoires in COVID-19. Study at large: Samples came from the United States, Italy and Spain, spanning acute and convalescent COVID-19.

In the original analysis: Amplification with reference gene primers provided the estimates of nucleated cell counts. The method was immunoSEQ multiplex PCR; TCRdb's version includes in-frame clones alone and lacks a portion of them. V and J calls and clone size follow that table, whereas D and trimming were derived from the DNA. Altogether 60,000 or so clones are present, about nine tenths being singletons, with the ten largest covering 9.5% to 13%. The sequence was obtained from a human donor with acute or convalescent COVID-19. The donor label of this sample is uncertain. The J gene is TRBJ2-2, the V gene TRBV19; a weak D match, TRBD2 (6 bases). Sequencing used peripheral blood. The CDR3 here is CASSSGTPDGNTGELFF. DNA for the CDR3: TGTGCCAGTAGTTCCGGGACTCCGGACGGGAACACCGGGGAGCTGTTTTTT.